Listed below are T cell receptor beta chains from one sample, sequenced in a study of blood T cell repertoires in COVID-19. Produced via immunoSEQ multiplex PCR; TCRdb's table is partial and in-frame only. The sample records 75,000 to 95,000 clones, roughly 88% being singletons. Sequenced input: peripheral blood. The receptor source for this set is a human donor in a cohort sampled during active COVID-19. Each CDR3 is given with its conserved first and last residue. D genes are given only for firm matches. Rows may omit the clone size; those that give it use once, few, many or a size class.

j_gene	d_gene	v_gene	abundance	CDR3nt	CDR3aa
TRBJ1-5	TRBD1	TRBV19	-	TGTGCCAGTAGTATCAGGGGGGATCAGCCCCAGCATTTT	CASSIRGDQPQHF
TRBJ1-1	-	TRBV7-9	-	TGTGCCAGCAGCTTAGGTGGGGGGAGCATGAACACTGAAGCTTTCTTT	CASSLGGGSMNTEAFF
TRBJ2-7	-	TRBV5-1	once	TGCGCCAGCAGCTTACCAGGGTCCTCGTACGAGCAGTACTTC	CASSLPGSSYEQYF
TRBJ2-7	TRBD1	TRBV7-9	-	TGTGCCAGCAGCTGGACAGGGGGCGCAGGGTACGAGCAGTACTTC	CASSWTGGAGYEQYF
TRBJ2-2	-	TRBV7-9	-	TGTGCCAGCAGCTGGGCGGGCAAGCGGACCGGGGAGCTGTTTTTT	CASSWAGKRTGELFF
TRBJ2-5	TRBD2	TRBV6-5	once	TGTGCCAGCAGGCGCCGCGGGGGGCAAGAGACCCAGTACTTC	CASRRRGGQETQYF
TRBJ1-2	-	TRBV6-2/TRBV6-3	-	TGTGCCAGCAGTTTCATGCTGCAGGATGGCTACACCTTC	CASSFMLQDGYTF
TRBJ2-3	-	TRBV4-3	few	TGCGCCAGCAGCCAAGATCGCGGTAGCGCCACAGATACGCAGTATTTT	CASSQDRGSATDTQYF
TRBJ1-5	-	TRBV5-5	-	TGTGCCAGCAGCTTGGGTAACGCCGGGCCCCAGCATTTT	CASSLGNAGPQHF
TRBJ2-7	-	TRBV6-5	-	TGTGCCAGCAGTTACAGGAGACCCGGGGGCTACGAGCAGTACTTC	CASSYRRPGGYEQYF
TRBJ1-5	-	TRBV19	-	TGTGCCAGTAGTTTCCGGCGGCAGAGGCGCAATCAGCCCCAGCATTTT	CASSFRRQRRNQPQHF
TRBJ2-5	-	TRBV18	-	TGTGCCAGCTCACCAAGCAGGGAAGAGACCCAGTACTTC	CASSPSREETQYF
TRBJ1-2	-	TRBV6-5	-	TGTGCCAGCAGTTCCCCTGGACAGTTTGATTATGGTGGCTACACCTTC	CASSSPGQFDYGGYTF
TRBJ2-1	TRBD2	TRBV2	-	TGTGCCAGCCGGGGGACTAGGTCCAATGAGCAGTTCTTC	CASRGTRSNEQFF
TRBJ2-7	TRBD2	TRBV6-4	-	TGTGCCAGCCATTCAAACGAACATATAGCGGGGGGGCCGTTCTACGAGCAGTACTTC	CASHSNEHIAGGPFYEQYF
TRBJ2-1	TRBD2	TRBV4-3	-	TGCGCCAGCAGCCAACAGCGGGGGGGAAATAATGAGCAGTTCTTC	CASSQQRGGNNEQFF
TRBJ1-1	-	TRBV18	-	TGTGCCAGCTCACCACCGGGCACAGGGAGCACTGAAGCTTTCTTT	CASSPPGTGSTEAFF
TRBJ2-5	-	TRBV7-2	-	TGTGCCAGCAGCTTAGGCCTTAGAGCAGAGACCCAGTACTTC	CASSLGLRAETQYF
TRBJ1-2	TRBD1	TRBV30	-	TGTGCCTGGAGAGGACAGGGGTCCAACTATGGCTACACCTTC	CAWRGQGSNYGYTF
TRBJ2-1	-	TRBV7-9	-	TGTGCCAGCAGTCCATCCAGGGGCTCCTACAATGAGCAGTTCTTC	CASSPSRGSYNEQFF
TRBJ2-1	TRBD2	TRBV27	-	TGTGCCAGCAGCGTAACTAGCGGGGCCTACAATGAGCAGTTCTTC	CASSVTSGAYNEQFF
TRBJ2-5	TRBD2	TRBV18	-	TGTGCCAGCTCGCCCACTAGCGGGGGGCCCAAAGAGACCCAGTACTTC	CASSPTSGGPKETQYF
TRBJ1-1	TRBD1	TRBV25-1	-	TGTGCCAGCAGTGAGCTCGGGACAGGGGGCTCGGGCACTGAAGCTTTCTTT	CASSELGTGGSGTEAFF
TRBJ1-4	-	TRBV3-1/TRBV3-2	-	TGTGCCAGAAGGGTGGGGGCGTCTAATGAAAAACTGTTTTTT	CARRVGASNEKLFF
TRBJ2-1	TRBD1	TRBV19	-	TGTGCCAGTAGTATCAGTGGGACAGGGAGGTATACCGATGAGCAGTTCTTC	CASSISGTGRYTDEQFF
TRBJ2-1	TRBD2	TRBV19	-	TGTGCCAGTAGTATATCCGGACTAGCGGGGGGGCGGGAAGTTGAGAATGAGCAGTTCTTC	CASSISGLAGGREVENEQFF